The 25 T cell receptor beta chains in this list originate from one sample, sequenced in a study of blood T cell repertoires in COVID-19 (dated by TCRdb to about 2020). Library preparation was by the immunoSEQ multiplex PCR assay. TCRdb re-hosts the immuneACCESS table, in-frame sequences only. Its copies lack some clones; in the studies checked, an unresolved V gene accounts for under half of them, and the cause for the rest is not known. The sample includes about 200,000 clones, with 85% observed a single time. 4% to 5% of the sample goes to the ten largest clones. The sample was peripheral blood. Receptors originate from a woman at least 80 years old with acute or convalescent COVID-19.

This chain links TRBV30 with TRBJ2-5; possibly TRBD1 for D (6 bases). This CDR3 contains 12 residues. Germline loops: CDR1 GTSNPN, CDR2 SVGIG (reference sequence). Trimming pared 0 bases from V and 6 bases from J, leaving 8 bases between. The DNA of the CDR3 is TGTGCCTGGAGTGTAGGGGGTCAGACCCAGTACTTC. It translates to CAWSVGGQTQYF. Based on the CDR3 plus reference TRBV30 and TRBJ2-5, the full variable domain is SQTIHQWPATLVQPVGSPLSLECTVEGTSNPNLYWYRQAAGRGLQLLFYSVGIGQISSEVPQNLSASRPQDRQFILSSKKLLLSDSGFYLCAWSVGGQTQYFGPGTRLLVL.

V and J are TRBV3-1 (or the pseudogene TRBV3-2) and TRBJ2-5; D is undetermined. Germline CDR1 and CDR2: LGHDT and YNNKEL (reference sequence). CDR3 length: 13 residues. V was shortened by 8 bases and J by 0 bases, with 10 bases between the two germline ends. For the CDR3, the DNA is TGTGCCAGCGGGCCTTGGGACCAAGAGACCCAGTACTTC. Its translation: CASGPWDQETQYF.

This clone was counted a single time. The CDR3 protein is CASSAPPALVYF. The CDR3 bases are TGTGCCAGCAGCGCTCCACCCGCACTGGTCTACTTC. The chain combines TRBV6-6 with TRBJ2-7; D gene unclear. Looked up from germline, CDR1 is MNHNY and CDR2 is SVGAGI (reference sequence). The CDR3 extends over 12 amino acids. V was pared by 6 bases and J by 13 bases, with 19 bases between.

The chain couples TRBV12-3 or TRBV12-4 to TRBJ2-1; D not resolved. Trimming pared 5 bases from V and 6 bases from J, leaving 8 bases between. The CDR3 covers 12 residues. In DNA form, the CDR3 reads TGTGCCAGCAGTCCCCCTACCAATGAGCAGTTCTTC. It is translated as CASSPPTNEQFF.

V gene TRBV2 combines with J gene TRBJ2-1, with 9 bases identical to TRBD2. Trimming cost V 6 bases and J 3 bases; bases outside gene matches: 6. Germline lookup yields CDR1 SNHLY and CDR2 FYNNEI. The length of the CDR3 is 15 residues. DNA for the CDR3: TGTGCCAGCAGCTATAGCGGGAGCGACTACAATGAGCAGTTCTTC. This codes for CASSYSGSDYNEQFF.

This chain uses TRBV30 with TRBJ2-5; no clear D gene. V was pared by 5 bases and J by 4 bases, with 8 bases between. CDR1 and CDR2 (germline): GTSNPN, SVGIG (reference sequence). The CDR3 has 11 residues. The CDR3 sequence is CAWGRRETQYF. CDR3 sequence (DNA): TGTGCCTGGGGACGCAGAGAGACCCAGTACTTC.

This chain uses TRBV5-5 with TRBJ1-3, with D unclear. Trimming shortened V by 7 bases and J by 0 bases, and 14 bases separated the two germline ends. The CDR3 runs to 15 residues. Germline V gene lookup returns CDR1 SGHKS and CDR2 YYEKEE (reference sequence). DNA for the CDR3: TGTGCCAGCGCTTCCGAGGGATACTCTGGAAACACCATATATTTT. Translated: CASASEGYSGNTIYF.

The CDR3 loop is CASSEYGGYSNQPQHF. The CDR3 bases are TGTGCCAGCAGTGAATATGGGGGGTATAGCAATCAGCCCCAGCATTTT. This chain joins TRBV6-1 and TRBJ1-5, with a weak D call TRBD1 (5 bases). The germline CDR1 and CDR2 sequences are MNHNS and SASEGT. The CDR3 length is 16 residues. V was shortened by 2 bases and J by 0 bases, with 11 bases between the two germline ends.

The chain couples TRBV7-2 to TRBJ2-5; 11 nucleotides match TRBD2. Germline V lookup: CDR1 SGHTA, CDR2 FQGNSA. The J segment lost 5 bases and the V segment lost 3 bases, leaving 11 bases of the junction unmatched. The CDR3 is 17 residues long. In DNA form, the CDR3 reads TGTGCCAGCAGCTTTTCCTTACTAGCGGGAGCGAGGGAGACCCAGTACTTC. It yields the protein CASSFSLLAGARETQYF. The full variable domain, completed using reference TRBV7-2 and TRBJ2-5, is GAGVSQSPSNKVTEKGKDVELRCDPISGHTALYWYRQSLGQGLEFLIYFQGNSAPDKSGLPSDRFSAERTGGSVSTLTIQRTQQEDSAVYLCASSFSLLAGARETQYFGPGTRLLVL.

This chain's CDR3 is CASSLTSADYNEQFF. The CDR3 DNA sequence: TGTGCCAGCAGCTTAACTAGCGCCGACTACAATGAGCAGTTCTTC. V gene TRBV7-3 combines with J gene TRBJ2-1, with D perhaps TRBD2 (5 bases). V lost 0 bases to trimming and J lost 3 bases, with 9 bases between them. The germline V gene encodes CDR1 SGHTA and CDR2 FQGTGA. The CDR3 is made up of 15 amino acids.

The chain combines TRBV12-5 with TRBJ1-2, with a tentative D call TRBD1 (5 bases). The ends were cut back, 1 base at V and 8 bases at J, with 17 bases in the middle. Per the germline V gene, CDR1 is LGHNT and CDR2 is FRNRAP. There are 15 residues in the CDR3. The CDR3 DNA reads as TGTGCTAGTGGTTTGGCCGACAGAGTCACAAGGGGCTACACCTTC. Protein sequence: CASGLADRVTRGYTF.

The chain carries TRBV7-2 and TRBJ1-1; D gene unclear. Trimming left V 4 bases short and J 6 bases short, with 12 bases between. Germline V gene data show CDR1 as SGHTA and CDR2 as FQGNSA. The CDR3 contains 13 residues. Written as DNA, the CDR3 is TGTGCCAGCAGCTCAGGTCCTAACGCTGAAGCTTTCTTT. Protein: CASSSGPNAEAFF.

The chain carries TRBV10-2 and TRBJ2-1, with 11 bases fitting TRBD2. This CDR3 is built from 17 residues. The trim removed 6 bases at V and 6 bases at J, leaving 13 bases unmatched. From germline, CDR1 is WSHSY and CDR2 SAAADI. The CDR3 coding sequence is TGCGCCAGCAGAAGGCTAGTCGGGACTAGCGGCCTCAATGAGCAGTTCTTC. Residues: CASRRLVGTSGLNEQFF.

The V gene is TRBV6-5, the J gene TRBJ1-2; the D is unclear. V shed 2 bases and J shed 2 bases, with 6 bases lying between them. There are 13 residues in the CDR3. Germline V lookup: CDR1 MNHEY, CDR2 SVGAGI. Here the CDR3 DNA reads TGTGCCAGCAGTTACGAGCTAAACTATGGCTACACCTTC. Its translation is CASSYELNYGYTF.

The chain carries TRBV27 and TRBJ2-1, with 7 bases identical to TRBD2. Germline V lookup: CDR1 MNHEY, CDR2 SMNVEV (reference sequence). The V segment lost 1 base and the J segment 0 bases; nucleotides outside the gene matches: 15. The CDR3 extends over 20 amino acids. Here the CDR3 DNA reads TGTGCCAGCAGTTTATACCCACCCGGGACTACGCTCTCCTCCTACAATGAGCAGTTCTTC. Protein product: CASSLYPPGTTLSSYNEQFF.

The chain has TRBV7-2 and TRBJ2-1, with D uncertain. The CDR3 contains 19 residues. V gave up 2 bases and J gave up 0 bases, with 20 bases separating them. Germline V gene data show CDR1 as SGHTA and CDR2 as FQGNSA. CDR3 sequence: CASSLLSPTTTSSYNEQFF. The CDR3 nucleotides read TGTGCCAGCAGCTTACTAAGCCCAACCACTACGAGCTCCTACAATGAGCAGTTCTTC.

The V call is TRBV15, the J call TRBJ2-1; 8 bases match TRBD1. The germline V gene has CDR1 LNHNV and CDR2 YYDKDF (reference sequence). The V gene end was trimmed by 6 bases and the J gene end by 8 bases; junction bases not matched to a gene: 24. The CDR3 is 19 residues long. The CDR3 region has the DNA TGTGCCACCAGTCCCGGGAATTGGGACAGGTCATTGATTTTATATGAGCAGTTCTTC. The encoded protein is CATSPGNWDRSLILYEQFF.

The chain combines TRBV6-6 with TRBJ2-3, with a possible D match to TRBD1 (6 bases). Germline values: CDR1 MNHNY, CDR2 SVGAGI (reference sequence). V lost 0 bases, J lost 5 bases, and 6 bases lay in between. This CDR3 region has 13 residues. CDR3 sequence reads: CASSYSRGDTQYF. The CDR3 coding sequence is TGTGCCAGCAGTTACTCCAGGGGAGATACGCAGTATTTT.

The CDR3: CASSESGRPSDTQYF. The CDR3 bases are TGTGCCAGCAGTGAGAGCGGGAGGCCCTCAGATACGCAGTATTTT. The V and J genes are TRBV3-1 (or the pseudogene TRBV3-2) and TRBJ2-3; 9 nucleotides match TRBD2. The V gene's germline CDR1 is LGHDT and CDR2 YNNKEL (reference sequence). The CDR3 sequence is 15 residues long. J lost 4 bases, V lost 6 bases, and 8 bases had no gene match.

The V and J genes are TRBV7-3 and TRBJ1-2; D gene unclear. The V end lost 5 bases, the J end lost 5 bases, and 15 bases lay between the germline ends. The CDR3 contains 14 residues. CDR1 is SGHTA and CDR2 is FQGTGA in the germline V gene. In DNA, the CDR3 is TGTGCCAGCAGCCCAAACCCCGAAGCATATGGCTACACCTTC. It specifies CASSPNPEAYGYTF.

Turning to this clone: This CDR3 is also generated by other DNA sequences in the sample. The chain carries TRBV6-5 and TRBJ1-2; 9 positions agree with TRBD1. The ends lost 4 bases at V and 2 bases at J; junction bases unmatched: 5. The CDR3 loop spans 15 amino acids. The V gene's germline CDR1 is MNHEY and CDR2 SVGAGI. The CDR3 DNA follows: TGTGCCAGCAGTTCTCCGGGACAGGGAAACTATGGCTACACCTTC. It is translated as CASSSPGQGNYGYTF.

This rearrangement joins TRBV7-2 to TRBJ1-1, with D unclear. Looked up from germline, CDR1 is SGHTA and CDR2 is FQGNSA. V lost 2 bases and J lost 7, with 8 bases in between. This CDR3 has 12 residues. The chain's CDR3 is CASSLSGYEAFF. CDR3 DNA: TGTGCCAGCAGCTTATCAGGTTATGAAGCTTTCTTT.

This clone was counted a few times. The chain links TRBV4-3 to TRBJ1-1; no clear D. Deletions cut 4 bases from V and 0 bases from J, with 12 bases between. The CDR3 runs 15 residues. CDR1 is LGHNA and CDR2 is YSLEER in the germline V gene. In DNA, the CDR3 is TGCGCCAGCAGCCCGCGGAGCTCGATGAACACTGAAGCTTTCTTT. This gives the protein CASSPRSSMNTEAFF.

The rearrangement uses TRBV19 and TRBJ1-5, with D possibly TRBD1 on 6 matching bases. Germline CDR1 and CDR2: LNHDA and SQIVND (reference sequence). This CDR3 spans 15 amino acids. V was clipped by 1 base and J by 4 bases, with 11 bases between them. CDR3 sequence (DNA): TGTGCCAGTAGTATAGTCCAGGGGCAAAATCAGCCCCAGCATTTT. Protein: CASSIVQGQNQPQHF.

The CDR3 loop reads CASSEAYEQYF. CDR3 DNA: TGCGCCAGCAGCGAGGCTTACGAGCAGTACTTC. This rearrangement joins TRBV5-1 to TRBJ2-7, with no clear D. Germline loops: CDR1 SGHRS, CDR2 YFSETQ. The ends were cut back, 4 bases at V and 4 bases at J, with 6 bases in the middle. The CDR3 runs 11 residues.